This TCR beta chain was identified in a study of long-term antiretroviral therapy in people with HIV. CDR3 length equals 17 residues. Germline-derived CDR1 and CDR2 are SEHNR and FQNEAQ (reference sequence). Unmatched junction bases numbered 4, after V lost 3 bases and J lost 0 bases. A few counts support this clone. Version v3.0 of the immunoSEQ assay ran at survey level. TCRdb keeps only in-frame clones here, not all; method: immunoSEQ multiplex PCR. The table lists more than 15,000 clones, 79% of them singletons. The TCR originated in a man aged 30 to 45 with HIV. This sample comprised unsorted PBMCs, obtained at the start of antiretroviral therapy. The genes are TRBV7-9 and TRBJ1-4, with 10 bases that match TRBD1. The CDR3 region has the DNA TGTGCCAGCAGCTTCGGGACAGGGGATACAACTAATGAAAAACTGTTTTTT. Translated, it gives CASSFGTGDTTNEKLFF. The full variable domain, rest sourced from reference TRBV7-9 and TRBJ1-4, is DTGVSQNPRHKITKRGQNVTFRCDPISEHNRLYWYRQTLGQGPEFLTYFQNEAQLEKSRLLSDRFSAERPKGSFSTLEIQRTEQGDSAMYLCASSFGTGDTTNEKLFFGSGTQLSVL.